Following are 21 T cell receptor beta chains from one sample sequenced in a study of breast tumors, draining lymph nodes, adjacent tissues. TCRdb ran MiXCR on the multiplex PCR reads and lists one entry per CDR3 protein. The top ten clones hold about 4% of a sample with about 180,000 distinct CDR3 sequences, 30% to 35% of them seen once. Axillary draining lymph nodes of breast cancer patients supplied the node samples. Material: axillary lymph node tissue. The receptors come from a female donor with breast cancer. Some clones in this sample may be carry-over from other donors' samples.

This clonotype was detected many times. The chain uses TRBV10-2 and TRBJ2-7; D gene uncertain. V shed 3 bases and J shed 7 bases, with 10 bases lying between them. From germline, CDR1 is WSHSY and CDR2 SAAADI. The CDR3 is 12 residues long. The CDR3 region has the DNA TGCGCCAGCAGTGATAAGACCCGGGAGCAGTACTTC. Translated, it gives CASSDKTREQYF.

There are many counts of this clonotype. Here the CDR3 reads CASSGYSLWGGYTF. For the CDR3, the DNA is TGTGCCAGCAGCGGATACAGCCTATGGGGGGGCTACACCTTC. The chain carries TRBV9 and TRBJ1-2; weak D call: TRBD1 (5 bases). The CDR3 extends over 14 amino acids. Per germline, CDR1 SGDLS and CDR2 YYNGEE. V gave up 3 bases and J gave up 8 bases, with 17 bases separating them.

This clonotype was observed many times. V and J are TRBV3-1 and TRBJ1-4; TRBD1 matches at 9 bases. CDR3 size: 15 residues. Germline-derived CDR1 and CDR2 are LGHDT and YNNKEL (reference sequence). Trimming cost V 5 bases and J 5 bases; bases outside gene matches: 6. The CDR3: CASSGGTGRNEKLFF. Written as DNA, the CDR3 is TGTGCCAGCAGCGGAGGGACAGGGAGAAATGAAAAACTGTTTTTT.

The chain carries TRBV9 and TRBJ1-3; D not certain. Looked up from germline, CDR1 is SGDLS and CDR2 is YYNGEE. Trimming took 5 bases from V and 0 from J, leaving 12 bases between them. This CDR3 is built from 15 residues. CDR3: CASRRGGSSGNTIYF. The CDR3 nucleotides read TGTGCCAGCAGGAGAGGCGGGAGCTCTGGAAACACCATATATTTT.

On this clonotype itself: This sequence may be a read error, since a much larger clone differs from it by one base. DNA of the CDR3: TGTGCCAGTAGTATAGAGGGACTTATAGGACGGATGAATCAGCCCCCGCATTTT. It yields the protein CASSIEGLIGRMNQPPHF. The V call is TRBV19, the J call TRBJ1-5; a possible D gene is TRBD1 (5 bases). In germline, CDR1 is LNHDA, CDR2 SQIVND (reference sequence). The length of the CDR3 is 18 residues.

A word on this clonotype: A much larger clone differs by one base, so this may be a read error. The chain joins TRBV5-4 to TRBJ1-2; D possibly corresponds to TRBD1 (5 bases). V lost 4 bases and J lost 2, with 12 bases in between. This CDR3 region has 14 residues. Germline V gene sequence: CDR1 SGHNT, CDR2 YYREEE (reference sequence). CDR3 amino acids: CASSQGAGNYGYTF. In nucleotides, the CDR3 is TGTGCCAGCAGCCAGGGCGCAGGGAACTATGGCTACACCTTC. Looking up the rest from reference TRBV5-4 and TRBJ1-2 gives the full variable domain: ETGVTQSPTHLIKTRGQQVTLRCSSQSGHNTVSWYQQALGQGPQFIFQYYREEENGRGNFPPRFSGLQFPNYSSELNVNALELDDSALYLCASSQGAGNYGYTFGSGTRLTVV.

This clonotype was counted a few times. A much bigger clone sits one base away, suggesting this may be a read error. The chain carries TRBV5-1 and TRBJ2-1, with unresolved D. Trimming left V 1 base short and J 0 bases short, with 14 bases between. Per germline, CDR1 SGHRS and CDR2 YFSETQ. The CDR3 runs to 17 residues. The CDR3 sequence: CASSLLLGRSSYNEQFF. For the CDR3, the DNA is TGCGCCAGCAGCTTGTTGCTGGGTCGAAGCTCCTACAATGAGCAGTTCTTC.

This clonotype was observed many times. This chain joins TRBV14 and TRBJ2-1, with 11 bases identical to TRBD2. The CDR3 is made up of 17 amino acids. V shed 1 base, J shed 6 bases, and the junction held 8 bases outside the gene matches. CDR1 SGHDN and CDR2 FVKESK come from the germline V gene. The CDR3 reads CASSQASGGSILNEQFF. CDR3 sequence (DNA): TGTGCCAGCAGCCAAGCTAGCGGGGGGTCCATTCTCAATGAGCAGTTCTTC. Using reference TRBV14 and TRBJ2-1 for the parts outside the CDR3, the full variable domain is EAGVTQFPSHSVIEKGQTVTLRCDPISGHDNLYWYRRVMGKEIKFLLHFVKESKQDESGMPNNRFLAERTGGTYSTLKVQPAELEDSGVYFCASSQASGGSILNEQFFGPGTRLTVL.

The CDR3 DNA follows: TGCAGTGCTAGAGATTGGCGGGACACTGAAGCTTTCTTT. It encodes CSARDWRDTEAFF. This chain links TRBV20-1 with TRBJ1-1; the D is unclear. The CDR3 runs 13 residues. V was shortened by 0 bases and J by 3 bases, with 8 bases between the two germline ends. Germline CDR1 and CDR2: DFQATT and SNEGSKA (reference sequence).

V gene TRBV6-1 combines with J gene TRBJ1-2; D is unclear. CDR3 length: 13 amino acids. V was cut by 8 bases and J by 2 bases, with 12 bases left in between. Germline V gene sequence: CDR1 MNHNS, CDR2 SASEGT. The CDR3: CASLTGGNYGYTF. DNA of the CDR3: TGTGCCAGCTTAACGGGAGGGAACTATGGCTACACCTTC.

This clonotype was detected ten times or more. The rearrangement uses TRBV18 and TRBJ1-5; no definite D call. The germline V and J ends were trimmed by 2 bases and 2 bases, with 16 bases remaining between them. CDR1 KGHSH and CDR2 LQKENI come from the germline V gene. The CDR3 has 17 amino acids. CDR3 nucleotides: TGTGCCAGCTCACCAGACGTCGACCGCGTTGGCAATCAGCCCCAGCATTTT. This codes for CASSPDVDRVGNQPQHF.

This clonotype has only a few counts. The chain employs TRBV12-3 or TRBV12-4 and TRBJ2-7; D unclear. The V and J ends lost 5 bases and 2 bases respectively, with 10 bases between them. The CDR3 is made up of 13 amino acids. CDR3 sequence reads: CASSLQSAYEQYF. CDR3 nucleotide sequence: TGTGCCAGCAGTCTTCAGTCCGCCTACGAGCAGTACTTC.

This clonotype was detected ten times or more. The DNA of the CDR3 is TGTGCCAGCTCACGGACAGGGGCTAGCACAGATACGCAGTATTTT. Translation: CASSRTGASTDTQYF. The rearrangement links TRBV18 to TRBJ2-3; 9 bases are shared with TRBD1. J gave up 0 bases and V 4 bases, and 2 bases lay outside the gene matches. Germline CDR1 KGHSH, CDR2 LQKENI. This CDR3 is 15 amino acids long.

This sequence joins TRBV14 and TRBJ1-6; weak D call: TRBD1 (6 bases). Deletions cut 9 bases from V and 15 bases from J, with 27 bases between. The CDR3 has 15 residues. CDR1 SGHDN and CDR2 FVKESK come from the germline V gene. CDR3 residues: CARGGTTKRPGLLHF. The CDR3 nucleotides are TGTGCCAGAGGGGGGACAACCAAGAGACCGGGACTCCTCCACTTT.

Points on this clonotype: A read error may be the cause here, since a much bigger clone is one base away. The chain has TRBV30 and TRBJ1-3; unclear D gene. Germline CDR1 and CDR2: GTSNPN and SVGIG (reference sequence). This CDR3 is built from 12 residues. The CDR3 DNA follows: TGTGCCTGGGAAGGCTCTGGAATCACCATATATTTT. Its translation: CAWEGSGITIYF.

The sample holds a few counts of this clonotype. CDR3 loop: CASSFGDTYSYEQYF. The CDR3 nucleotides are TGTGCCAGCAGCTTTGGGGACACCTACTCCTACGAGCAGTACTTC. The chain employs TRBV5-6 and TRBJ2-7, with a weak D call TRBD1 (6 bases). Germline CDR1 reads SGHDT; CDR2 reads YYEEEE. Trimming cost V 2 bases and J 0 bases, with 12 bases left between them. This CDR3 has 15 amino acids. The variable domain in full, with the rest retrieved from reference TRBV5-6 and TRBJ2-7, is DAGVTQSPTHLIKTRGQQVTLRCSPKSGHDTVSWYQQALGQGPQFIFQYYEEEERQRGNFPDRFSGHQFPNYSSELNVNALLLGDSALYLCASSFGDTYSYEQYFGPGTRLTVT.

This clonotype has only one observation. V is TRBV6-5 and J is TRBJ1-1, with D maybe TRBD1 (5 bases). V gave up 6 bases and J gave up 7 bases, with 15 bases separating them. The CDR3 length is 13 residues. Per germline, CDR1 MNHEY and CDR2 SVGAGI. DNA for the CDR3: TGTGCCAGCAGCTCCACAGGACGGCATGAAGCTTTCTTT. This gives the protein CASSSTGRHEAFF.

This clonotype was counted ten times or more. The chain couples TRBV19 to TRBJ1-3; 9 positions agree with TRBD1. Germline V CDR1 and CDR2: LNHDA, SQIVND (reference sequence). CDR3 length equals 14 residues. Trimming at V came to 7 bases and at J to 7 bases, leaving 8 bases not matched to a gene. For the CDR3, the DNA is TGTGCCAGTACCATAGGGACAGGGAGCAACACCATATATTTT. Residues: CASTIGTGSNTIYF.

As concerns this clonotype: A much larger clonotype is one base distant, so this may be a read error. The chain joins TRBV12-3 or TRBV12-4 to TRBJ2-6; a weak D match, TRBD2 (5 bases). Trimming removed 5 bases at V and 2 bases at J, with 13 bases between. This CDR3 has 16 residues. CDR3 DNA: TGTGCCAGCAGTGACACTAGATTCGCTGGGGCCAACGTCCTGACTTTC. Translating it yields CASSDTRFAGANVLTF.

The rearrangement joins TRBV2 to TRBJ2-3; no clear D gene. Judging by the DNA end, TRBJ1-5 fits better; the J call may be wrong. The CDR3 runs 15 residues. Germline CDR1 SNHLY, CDR2 FYNNEI. CDR3: CASSEGLANTDAQHF. CDR3 bases: TGTGCCAGCAGTGAAGGGCTAGCGAACACAGATGCGCAGCATTTT.

This clonotype has ten or more counts. This chain connects TRBV10-1 to TRBJ2-7; a possible D gene is TRBD1 (5 bases). CDR1 and CDR2 from the germline V gene are WNHNN and SYGVQD (reference sequence). The CDR3 runs 12 residues. The germline V and J ends were trimmed by 3 bases and 4 bases, with 7 bases remaining between them. This chain's CDR3 is CASSETGYEQYF. For the CDR3, the DNA is TGCGCCAGCAGTGAAACAGGTTACGAGCAGTACTTC.